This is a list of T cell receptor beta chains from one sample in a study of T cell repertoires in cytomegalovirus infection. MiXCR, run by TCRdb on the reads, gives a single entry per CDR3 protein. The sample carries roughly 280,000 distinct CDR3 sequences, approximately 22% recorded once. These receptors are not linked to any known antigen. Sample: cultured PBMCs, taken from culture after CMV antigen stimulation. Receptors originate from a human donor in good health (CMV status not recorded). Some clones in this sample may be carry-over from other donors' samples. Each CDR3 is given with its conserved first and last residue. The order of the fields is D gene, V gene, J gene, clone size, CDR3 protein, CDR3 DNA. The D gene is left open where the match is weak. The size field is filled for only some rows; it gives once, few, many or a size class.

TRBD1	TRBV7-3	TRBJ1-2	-	CASSLSHNGRGPDGYTF	TGTGCCAGCAGCTTATCCCACAACGGCAGGGGGCCGGATGGCTACACCTTC
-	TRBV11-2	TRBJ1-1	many	CASSPPRGANTEAFF	TGTGCCAGCAGCCCCCCAAGGGGGGCGAACACTGAAGCTTTCTTT
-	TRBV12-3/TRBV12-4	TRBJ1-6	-	CASSPSSYNSPLHF	TGTGCCAGCAGCCCGAGCTCCTATAATTCACCCCTCCACTTT
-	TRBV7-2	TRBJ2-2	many	CASSLDRPNTGELFF	TGTGCCAGCAGCTTAGACAGACCGAACACCGGGGAGCTGTTTTTT
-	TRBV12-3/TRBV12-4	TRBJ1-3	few	CASRARDAGNTIYF	TGTGCCAGCAGGGCCCGGGACGCTGGAAACACCATATATTTT
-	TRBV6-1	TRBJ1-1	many	CASSEAAVNTEAFF	TGTGCCAGCAGTGAAGCTGCAGTGAACACTGAAGCTTTCTTT
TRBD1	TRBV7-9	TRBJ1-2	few	CASSPGEGAYGYTF	TGTGCCAGCAGCCCAGGGGAGGGGGCCTATGGCTACACCTTC
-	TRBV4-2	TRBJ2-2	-	CASSTRTVNTGELFF	TGTGCCAGCAGCACCCGGACAGTGAACACCGGGGAGCTGTTTTTT
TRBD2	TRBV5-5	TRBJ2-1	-	CASGPASGSSYNEQFF	TGTGCCAGCGGACCGGCGAGCGGGAGCTCCTACAATGAGCAGTTCTTC
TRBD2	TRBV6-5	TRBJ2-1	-	CASSKGLAGGNEQFF	TGTGCCAGCAGCAAAGGGCTAGCGGGAGGCAATGAGCAGTTCTTC
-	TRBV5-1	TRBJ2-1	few	CASSLEAGQYNEQFF	TGCGCCAGCAGCTTGGAAGCGGGCCAGTACAATGAGCAGTTCTTC
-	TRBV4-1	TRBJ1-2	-	CASSQDSGYGYTF	TGCGCCAGCAGCCAAGATTCAGGGTACGGCTACACCTTC
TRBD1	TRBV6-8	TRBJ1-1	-	CASSRTGPTVAFF	TGTGCCAGCAGTCGGACAGGGCCTACTGTAGCTTTCTTT
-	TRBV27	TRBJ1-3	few	CASSPRGARGNTIYF	TGTGCCAGCAGCCCAAGGGGGGCGCGGGGGAACACCATATATTTT
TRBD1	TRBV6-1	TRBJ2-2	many	CASSGGDRGTGELFF	TGTGCCAGCAGTGGAGGGGACAGGGGAACCGGGGAGCTGTTTTTT
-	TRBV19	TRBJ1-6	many	CASTQGGSYNSPLHF	TGTGCCAGTACCCAAGGGGGCTCCTATAATTCACCCCTCCACTTT
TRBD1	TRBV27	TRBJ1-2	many	CASRLDRAYGYTF	TGTGCCAGCAGATTAGACAGGGCCTATGGCTACACCTTC
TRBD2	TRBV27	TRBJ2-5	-	CASSTGTSGGETQYF	TGTGCCAGCAGTACCGGGACTAGCGGGGGAGAGACCCAGTACTTC
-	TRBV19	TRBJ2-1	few	CASSIVGGGSYNEQFF	TGTGCCAGTAGTATAGTTGGAGGGGGCTCCTACAATGAGCAGTTCTTC
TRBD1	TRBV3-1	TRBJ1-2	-	CASSQVSTRGTPGQGFGYTF	TGTGCCAGCAGCCAAGTGTCCACCAGGGGGACTCCGGGACAGGGGTTTGGCTACACCTTC
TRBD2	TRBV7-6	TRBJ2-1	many	CASSESGSSYNEQFF	TGTGCCAGCAGCGAAAGCGGGAGCTCTTACAATGAGCAGTTCTTC
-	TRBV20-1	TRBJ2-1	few	CSARDRTQPYNEQFF	TGCAGTGCTAGAGATCGGACGCAGCCCTACAATGAGCAGTTCTTC
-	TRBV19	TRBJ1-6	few	CASSPYIGQFNSPLHF	TGTGCCAGTAGCCCGTATATCGGACAGTTTAATTCACCCCTCCACTTT
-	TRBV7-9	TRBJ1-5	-	CASSLVGISNQPQHF	TGTGCCAGCAGCTTAGTTGGGATTAGCAATCAGCCCCAGCATTTT
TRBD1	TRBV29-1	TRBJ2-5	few	CSVARGQETQYF	TGCAGCGTTGCCAGGGGGCAAGAGACCCAGTACTTC
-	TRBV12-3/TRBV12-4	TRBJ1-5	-	CASRATDRAHQPQHF	TGTGCCAGCAGGGCTACGGATAGGGCTCACCAGCCCCAGCATTTT
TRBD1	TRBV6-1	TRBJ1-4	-	CASSNGQGIMGKLFF	TGTGCCAGCAGTAACGGACAGGGAATAATGGGAAAACTGTTTTTT
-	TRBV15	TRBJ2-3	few	CATSPATDTQYF	TGTGCCACCAGCCCAGCGACAGATACGCAGTATTTT
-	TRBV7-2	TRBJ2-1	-	CASHVQGVHEQFF	TGTGCCAGCCACGTTCAGGGTGTTCATGAGCAGTTCTTC